The clone carrying this TCR beta chain is labeled medium-sized. Antigen: not known. Bulk tumor genomic DNA served as template, at around 600 ng per sample. Collection of several biopsies per primary tumor, spaced far apart, took place during surgery. Each patient presented with untreated, newly diagnosed non-small cell lung cancer and received curative surgery. Having surgery with curative intent, the donors were patients newly diagnosed with non-small cell lung cancer. This specimen comes from a study of immune heterogeneity within non-small cell lung tumors. Background on the study: Histology included a few squamous cell carcinomas, roughly eleven non-squamous carcinomas and 1 unspecified tumor.

It was with 32 V and 13 J primers that multiplex PCR amplified TCR beta CDR3. TCRdb ran MiXCR on the multiplex PCR reads and lists one entry per CDR3 protein. This table has some 2,700 distinct CDR3 sequences, roughly 25% appearing once. This CDR3 is built from 13 residues. Germline-derived CDR1 and CDR2 are LNHDA and SQIVND (reference sequence). The V gene lost 5 bases and the J gene lost 6 bases, with 13 bases spanning the gap. Whole-study findings and limits: Tumor sites within a patient were found to share identical dominant CDR3 beta clonotypes, and site-unique high-frequency clones were also present. Different patients shared few of their high-frequency T-cell receptor beta clonotypes.

The sample was lung tumor tissue. The source is a man in his 60s with non-small cell lung cancer. V is TRBV19 and J is TRBJ2-5, with D possibly matching TRBD1 (6 bases). CDR3 sequence: CASSAQGWKTQYF. Here the CDR3 DNA reads TGTGCCAGTAGTGCCCAGGGGTGGAAGACCCAGTACTTC.